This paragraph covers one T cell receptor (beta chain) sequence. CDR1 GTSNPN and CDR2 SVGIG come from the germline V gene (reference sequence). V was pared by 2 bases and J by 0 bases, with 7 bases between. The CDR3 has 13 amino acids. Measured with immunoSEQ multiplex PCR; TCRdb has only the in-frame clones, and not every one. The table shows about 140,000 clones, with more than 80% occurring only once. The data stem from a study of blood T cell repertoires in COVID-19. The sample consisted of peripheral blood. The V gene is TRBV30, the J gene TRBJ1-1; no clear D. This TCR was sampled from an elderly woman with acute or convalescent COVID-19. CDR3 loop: CAWSNTMNTEAFF. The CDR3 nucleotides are TGTGCCTGGAGTAACACTATGAACACTGAAGCTTTCTTT. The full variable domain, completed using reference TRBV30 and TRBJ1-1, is SQTIHQWPATLVQPVGSPLSLECTVEGTSNPNLYWYRQAAGRGLQLLFYSVGIGQISSEVPQNLSASRPQDRQFILSSKKLLLSDSGFYLCAWSNTMNTEAFFGQGTRLTVV.